One sample yielded the 23 T cell receptor beta chains listed below, sequenced in a study of T cells after yellow fever vaccination. TCRdb recomputed calls from the 5' RACE reads with MiXCR, one row per CDR3 protein. The sample lists some 250,000 distinct CDR3 sequences, around 3.5% seen once, with around 19% in the top ten. Specimen: PBMCs, collected 15 days after the yellow fever booster vaccination. These receptors were taken from a man aged 18 to 29 who received the YFV17D yellow fever vaccine.

Many counts were recorded for this clonotype. V usage is TRBV7-9 and J usage is TRBJ2-3; D possibly matches TRBD1 or TRBD2 (6 bases each). Germline CDR1 reads SEHNR; CDR2 reads FQNEAQ (reference sequence). With 6 bases removed from V and 5 bases from J, the gap between germline ends came to 18 bases. The CDR3 is 15 amino acids. The CDR3 DNA follows: TGTGCCAGCAGGTTCACACAGGGAGCGGGAGATACGCAGTATTTT. Translating gives CASRFTQGAGDTQYF.

In this sample, this clonotype turned up many times. The chain joins TRBV5-4 to TRBJ1-1, with a weak D call TRBD1 (6 bases). Germline CDR1 and CDR2: SGHNT and YYREEE (reference sequence). The length of the CDR3 is 14 residues. Deletions cut 9 bases from V and 4 bases from J, with 19 bases between. The CDR3: CATGGQGSVTEAFF. In DNA form, the CDR3 reads TGTGCCACCGGCGGGCAGGGGTCGGTCACTGAAGCTTTCTTT.

The V gene is TRBV6-6, the J gene TRBJ2-7; weak D call: TRBD1 (6 bases). The CDR3 has 13 residues. CDR1 and CDR2 (germline): MNHNY, SVGAGI (reference sequence). Trimming pared 8 bases from V and 2 bases from J, leaving 13 bases between. The CDR3 region has the DNA TGTGCCAGCCAAACACCAGGGGCCTACGAGCAGTACTTC. Its translation: CASQTPGAYEQYF.

This clonotype was seen repeatedly, ten times or more. The chain links TRBV7-2 to TRBJ2-3; the D is unclear. The V end lost 5 bases, the J end lost 3 bases, and 18 bases lay between the germline ends. Germline V gene data show CDR1 as SGHTA and CDR2 as FQGNSA. The CDR3 has 16 amino acids. In DNA form, the CDR3 reads TGTGCCAGCAGCCTTACCCCGCCAAGGCATACAGATACGCAGTATTTT. Translated: CASSLTPPRHTDTQYF. Complete variable domain (other parts from reference TRBV7-2 and TRBJ2-3): GAGVSQSPSNKVTEKGKDVELRCDPISGHTALYWYRQSLGQGLEFLIYFQGNSAPDKSGLPSDRFSAERTGGSVSTLTIQRTQQEDSAVYLCASSLTPPRHTDTQYFGPGTRLTVL.

This clonotype was observed many times. The chain employs TRBV27 and TRBJ2-1, with TRBD1 as a possible D gene (6 bases). The CDR3 covers 14 residues. Germline assignment: CDR1 MNHEY and CDR2 SMNVEV (reference sequence). Trimming took 6 bases from V and 3 from J, leaving 12 bases between them. CDR3 nucleotide sequence: TGTGCCAGCAGAAAGGGCAGGGGCTACAATGAGCAGTTCTTC. As protein: CASRKGRGYNEQFF.

This clonotype was seen many times. This sequence joins TRBV4-3 and TRBJ2-1; D remains ambiguous. There are 15 residues in the CDR3. Germline CDR1 reads LGHNA; CDR2 reads YSLEER. V shed 4 bases and J shed 1 base, with 11 bases lying between them. The CDR3 spells CASSPDGWSYNEQFF. The CDR3 DNA follows: TGCGCCAGCAGCCCGGACGGGTGGTCCTACAATGAGCAGTTCTTC.

This clonotype was found many times. The genes are TRBV7-9 and TRBJ2-7; tentative D call: TRBD2 (6 bases). With 1 base removed from V and 12 bases from J, the gap between germline ends came to 16 bases. CDR1 and CDR2 (germline): SEHNR, FQNEAQ (reference sequence). The CDR3 is 13 amino acids. The CDR3 nucleotides read TGTGCCAGCAGCTTAGTTGGAGGGGAACAGCGGTACGTC. Encoded protein: CASSLVGGEQRYV.

V and J are TRBV5-1 and TRBJ1-1, with D hard to call. The V gene's germline CDR1 is SGHRS and CDR2 YFSETQ. Trimming shortened V by 2 bases and J by 5 bases, and 10 bases separated the two germline ends. The CDR3 contains 13 residues. CDR3 amino acids: CASSFQAETEAFF. The CDR3 DNA reads TGCGCCAGCAGCTTTCAAGCAGAAACTGAAGCTTTCTTT.

For this clonotype: One end of the junction fails to match germline, which may point to a read error. The V call is TRBV7-7, the J call TRBJ2-5, with 7 nucleotides matching TRBD2. Germline values: CDR1 SSHAT, CDR2 FNYEAQ (reference sequence). This CDR3 region has 17 residues. In nucleotides, the CDR3 is TGTGCTAGCAGCTATGGGGGGAGGGAGAACCCAAAAGAGACCCAGTACTTC. It codes for CASSYGGRENPKETQYF.

This clonotype has at least ten counts. V usage is TRBV19 and J usage is TRBJ2-1; TRBD1 agrees at 9 bases. The CDR3 is 14 amino acids. With V trimmed by 4 bases and J by 5 bases, 3 bases remained unmatched. The germline V gene has CDR1 LNHDA and CDR2 SQIVND (reference sequence). For the CDR3, the DNA is TGTGCCAGTAGTACGGGACAGGGTAACAATGAGCAGTTCTTC. Residues: CASSTGQGNNEQFF.

In this sample, this clonotype turned up a few times. The chain's CDR3 is CASMAGGPTGELFF. In DNA form, the CDR3 reads TGTGCCAGTATGGCGGGGGGCCCCACCGGGGAGCTGTTTTTT. This chain joins TRBV9 and TRBJ2-2; 8 bases align to TRBD2. CDR3 length: 14 residues. In germline, CDR1 is SGDLS, CDR2 YYNGEE. V shed 8 bases, J shed 4 bases, and the junction held 7 bases outside the gene matches.

This clonotype was seen many times. The V call is TRBV6-2 or TRBV6-3, the J call TRBJ1-1; TRBD1 is a possible D gene (5 bases). CDR1 and CDR2 (germline): MNHEY, SVGEGT. The length of the CDR3 is 16 residues. V shed 5 bases and J shed 1 base, with 17 bases lying between them. This chain's CDR3 is CASSDHRRQKNTEAFF. The CDR3 DNA is TGTGCCAGCAGTGACCACAGACGACAGAAGAACACTGAAGCTTTCTTT.

This clonotype came up many times. The V gene is TRBV28, the J gene TRBJ2-3; 8 nucleotides align to TRBD1. Germline trimming cut 6 bases from V and 0 bases from J; bases unmatched to any gene: 14. The CDR3 sequence is 18 residues long. CDR1 is MDHEN, CDR2 SYDVKM, per germline. The CDR3 DNA sequence: TGTGCCAGCAGCCCTCATCTCCGTGGACAGGGTAGCACAGATACGCAGTATTTT. This gives the protein CASSPHLRGQGSTDTQYF.

The table lists this clonotype with many counts. This rearrangement joins TRBV6-5 to TRBJ2-1, with TRBD2 matching over 12 bases. After removal of 5 bases from V and 6 bases from J, the junction contained 2 bases not matched to a gene. The germline CDR1 and CDR2 sequences are MNHEY and SVGAGI. This CDR3 is built from 14 residues. The CDR3 reads CASSGLAGLNEQFF. The CDR3 region has the DNA TGTGCCAGCAGTGGACTAGCGGGGCTCAATGAGCAGTTCTTC.

In this sample, this clonotype turned up many times. The V gene is TRBV27, the J gene TRBJ2-7; D is unresolved. CDR3 length: 17 residues. Germline CDR1 reads MNHEY; CDR2 reads SMNVEV (reference sequence). V dropped 5 bases and J dropped 6 bases, with 26 bases sitting between them. This CDR3 is CASSPPPWVPSLGEQYF. CDR3 coding DNA: TGTGCCAGCAGTCCCCCGCCCTGGGTTCCAAGCCTCGGCGAGCAGTACTTC.

This clonotype was seen at least ten times. The genes are TRBV6-5 and TRBJ1-2, with D tentatively TRBD1 (6 bases). V was clipped by 4 bases and J by 3 bases, with 18 bases between them. The CDR3 covers 16 residues. The germline CDR1 and CDR2 sequences are MNHEY and SVGAGI. The CDR3 DNA is TGTGCCAGCAGTTCCCCCCCCGGGACAATCCACTATGGCTACACCTTC. This gives the protein CASSSPPGTIHYGYTF.

This clonotype came up many times. The chain uses TRBV7-9 and TRBJ2-5; 7 bases match TRBD1. V gave up 2 bases and J gave up 3 bases; unmatched junction bases: 6. Germline CDR1 and CDR2: SEHNR and FQNEAQ (reference sequence). The CDR3 is made up of 15 amino acids. The DNA for the CDR3 is TGTGCCAGCAGCTTAAACCGACAGGGTGAAGAGACCCAGTACTTC. Its protein is CASSLNRQGEETQYF.

The V gene is TRBV28, the J gene TRBJ2-7; D unclear. This CDR3 contains 12 residues. Trimming removed 8 bases from V and 3 bases from J, with 11 bases in between. CDR1 and CDR2 (germline): MDHEN, SYDVKM. In DNA form, the CDR3 reads TGTGCCAGCTGTTCACACAGCTACGAGCAGTACGTC. Translating gives CASCSHSYEQYV.

This clonotype was detected many times. The chain carries TRBV2 and TRBJ2-7; possible D gene TRBD1, 6 bases. Per germline, CDR1 SNHLY and CDR2 FYNNEI. V lost 5 bases to trimming and J lost 2 bases, with 16 bases between them. The CDR3 is made up of 15 amino acids. This CDR3 reads CASSPGHSSAYEQYV. CDR3 bases: TGTGCCAGCAGTCCGGGACACTCTAGTGCCTACGAGCAGTACGTC.

This clonotype was recorded at least ten times. The rearrangement joins TRBV20-1 to TRBJ2-7, with D possibly TRBD1 on 6 matching bases. CDR1 and CDR2 from the germline V gene are DFQATT and SNEGSKA (reference sequence). CDR3 length: 13 amino acids. V was shortened by 5 bases and J by 3 bases, with 14 bases between the two germline ends. The chain's CDR3 is CSALRGEVYEQYF. CDR3 in DNA: TGCAGTGCTCTCAGGGGAGAAGTCTACGAGCAGTACTTC.

This clonotype has at least ten counts. This rearrangement joins TRBV6-2 or TRBV6-3 to TRBJ1-1; D may be TRBD1 (6 bases). V lost 6 bases and J lost 4, with 12 bases in between. This CDR3 is 13 amino acids long. CDR1 and CDR2 (germline): MNHEY, SVGEGT. This chain's CDR3 is CASSSQGATEAFF. The CDR3 nucleotides are TGTGCCAGCAGCTCACAGGGAGCCACTGAAGCTTTCTTT.

This clonotype appeared many times. J is TRBJ1-2 and V is TRBV2, with a tentative D call TRBD1 (6 bases). The CDR3 extends over 13 amino acids. Germline values: CDR1 SNHLY, CDR2 FYNNEI. V lost 7 bases to trimming and J lost 8 bases, with 17 bases between them. The CDR3 protein is CASKALAQGGYTF. As DNA, the CDR3 is TGTGCCAGCAAGGCCCTTGCGCAGGGGGGCTACACCTTC.

This clonotype has ten or more counts. The chain carries TRBV23-1 and TRBJ2-1, with a possible D match to TRBD1 (5 bases). TRBV23-1 is an ORF; its function is uncertain. The CDR3 loop spans 13 amino acids. With 4 bases removed from V and 8 bases from J, the gap between germline ends came to 12 bases. CDR3: CASSLVTVDEQFF. In DNA, the CDR3 is TGCGCCAGCAGTCTAGTGACAGTCGATGAGCAGTTCTTC.